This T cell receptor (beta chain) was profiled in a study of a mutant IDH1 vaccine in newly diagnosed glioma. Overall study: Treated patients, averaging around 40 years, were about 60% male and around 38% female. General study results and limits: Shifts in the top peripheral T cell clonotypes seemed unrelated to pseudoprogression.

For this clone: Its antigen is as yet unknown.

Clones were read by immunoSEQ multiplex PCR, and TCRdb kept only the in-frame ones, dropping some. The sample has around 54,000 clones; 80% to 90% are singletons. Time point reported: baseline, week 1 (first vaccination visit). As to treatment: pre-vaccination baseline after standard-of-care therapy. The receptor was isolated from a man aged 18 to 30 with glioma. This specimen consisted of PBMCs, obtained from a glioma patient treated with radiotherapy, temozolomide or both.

The CDR3 region is CASSYSRLGSSDEQYF. The CDR3 DNA reads TGTGCCAGCAGTTACTCTCGATTAGGGTCTTCCGACGAGCAGTACTTC. The chain combines TRBV6-5 with TRBJ2-7; D gene unclear. Germline CDR1 and CDR2: MNHEY and SVGAGI. The V end lost 0 bases, the J end lost 5 bases, and 17 bases lay between the germline ends. The CDR3 sequence is 16 residues long.